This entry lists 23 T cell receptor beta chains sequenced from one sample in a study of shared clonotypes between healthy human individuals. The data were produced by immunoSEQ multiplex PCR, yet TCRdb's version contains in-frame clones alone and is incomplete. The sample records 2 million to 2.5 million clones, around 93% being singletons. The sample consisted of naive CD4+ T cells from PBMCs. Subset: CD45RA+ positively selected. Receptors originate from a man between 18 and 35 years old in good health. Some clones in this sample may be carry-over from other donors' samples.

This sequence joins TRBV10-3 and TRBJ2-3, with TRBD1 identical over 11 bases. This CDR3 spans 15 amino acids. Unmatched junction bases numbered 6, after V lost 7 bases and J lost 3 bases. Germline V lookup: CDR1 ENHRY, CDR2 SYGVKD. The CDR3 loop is CAITTDRGQTDTQYF. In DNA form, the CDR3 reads TGTGCCATCACCACGGACAGGGGGCAGACAGATACGCAGTATTTT.

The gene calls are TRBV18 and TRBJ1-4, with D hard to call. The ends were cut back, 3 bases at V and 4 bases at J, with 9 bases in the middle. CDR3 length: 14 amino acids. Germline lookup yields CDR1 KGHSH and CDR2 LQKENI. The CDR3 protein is CASSPEDGNEKLFF. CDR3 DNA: TGTGCCAGCTCACCGGAGGACGGTAATGAAAAACTGTTTTTT.

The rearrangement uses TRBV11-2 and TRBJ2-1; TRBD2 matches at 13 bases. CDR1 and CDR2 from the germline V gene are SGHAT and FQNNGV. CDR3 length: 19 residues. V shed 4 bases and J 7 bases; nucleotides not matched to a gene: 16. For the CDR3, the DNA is TGTGCCAGCAGCTATAGAGGGGCGGGCCCGGGACTAGCGGGAAATGAGCAGTTCTTC. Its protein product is CASSYRGAGPGLAGNEQFF.

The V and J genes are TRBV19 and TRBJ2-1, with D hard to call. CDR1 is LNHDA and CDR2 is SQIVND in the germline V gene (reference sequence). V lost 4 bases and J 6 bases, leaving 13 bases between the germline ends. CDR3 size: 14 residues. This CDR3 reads CASSTIRRANEQFF. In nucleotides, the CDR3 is TGTGCCAGTAGTACCATTCGACGCGCCAATGAGCAGTTCTTC.

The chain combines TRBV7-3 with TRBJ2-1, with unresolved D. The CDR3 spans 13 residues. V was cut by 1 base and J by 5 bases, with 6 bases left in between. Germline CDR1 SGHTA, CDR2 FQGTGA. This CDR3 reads CASSLNPDNEQFF. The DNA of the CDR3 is TGTGCCAGCAGCTTAAACCCAGACAATGAGCAGTTCTTC.

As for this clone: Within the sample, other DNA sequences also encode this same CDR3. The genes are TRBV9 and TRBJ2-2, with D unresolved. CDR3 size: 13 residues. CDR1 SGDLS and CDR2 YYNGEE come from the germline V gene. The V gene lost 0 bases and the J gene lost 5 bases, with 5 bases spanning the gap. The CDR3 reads CASSVGGTGELFF. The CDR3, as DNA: TGTGCCAGCAGCGTAGGGGGAACCGGGGAGCTGTTTTTT.

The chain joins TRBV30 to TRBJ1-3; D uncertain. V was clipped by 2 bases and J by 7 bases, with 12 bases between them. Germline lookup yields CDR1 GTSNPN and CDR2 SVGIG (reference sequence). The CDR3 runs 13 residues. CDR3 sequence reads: CAWSLSNGNTIYF. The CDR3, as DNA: TGTGCCTGGAGTCTCTCTAACGGGAACACCATATATTTT.

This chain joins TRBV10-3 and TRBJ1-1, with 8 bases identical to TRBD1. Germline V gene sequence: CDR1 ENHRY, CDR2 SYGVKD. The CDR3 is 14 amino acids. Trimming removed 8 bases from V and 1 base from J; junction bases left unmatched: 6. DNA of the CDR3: TGTGCCATCCGGCAGGGGGCAACGAACACTGAAGCTTTCTTT. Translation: CAIRQGATNTEAFF.

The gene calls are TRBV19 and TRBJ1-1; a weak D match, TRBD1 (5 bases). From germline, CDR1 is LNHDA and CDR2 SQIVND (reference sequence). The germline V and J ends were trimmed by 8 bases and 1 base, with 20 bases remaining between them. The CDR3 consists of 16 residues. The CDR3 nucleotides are TGTGCCAGTCCCCCAACTTTGGAGGGGAAGAACACTGAAGCTTTCTTT. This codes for CASPPTLEGKNTEAFF.

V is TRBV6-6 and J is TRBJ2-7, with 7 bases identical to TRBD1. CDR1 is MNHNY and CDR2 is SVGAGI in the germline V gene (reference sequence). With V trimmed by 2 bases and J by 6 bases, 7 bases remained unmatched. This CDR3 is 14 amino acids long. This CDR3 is CASSYPRAGGEQYF. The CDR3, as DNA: TGTGCCAGCAGTTACCCTAGGGCAGGGGGCGAGCAGTACTTC.

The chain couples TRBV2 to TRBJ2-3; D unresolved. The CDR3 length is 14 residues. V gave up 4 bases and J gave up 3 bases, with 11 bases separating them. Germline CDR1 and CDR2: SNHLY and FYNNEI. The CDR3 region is CASSASATTDTQYF. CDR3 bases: TGTGCCAGCAGTGCATCGGCCACTACAGATACGCAGTATTTT.

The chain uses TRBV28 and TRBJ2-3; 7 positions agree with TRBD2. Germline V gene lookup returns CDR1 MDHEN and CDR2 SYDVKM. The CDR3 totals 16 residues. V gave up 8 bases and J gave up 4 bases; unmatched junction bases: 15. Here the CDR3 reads CASQDYSGIGADTQYF. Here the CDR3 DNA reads TGTGCCAGCCAAGACTACAGCGGGATTGGAGCAGATACGCAGTATTTT.

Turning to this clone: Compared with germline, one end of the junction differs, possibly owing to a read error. The CDR3 reads CASSSTLGGLFF. The DNA of the CDR3 is TGTGCCAGCAGTTCTACATTAGGGGGGCTGTTTTTT. V is TRBV7-3 and J is TRBJ2-2, with D possibly matching TRBD1 (6 bases). This CDR3 has 12 residues. The germline V gene has CDR1 SGHTA and CDR2 FQGTGA.

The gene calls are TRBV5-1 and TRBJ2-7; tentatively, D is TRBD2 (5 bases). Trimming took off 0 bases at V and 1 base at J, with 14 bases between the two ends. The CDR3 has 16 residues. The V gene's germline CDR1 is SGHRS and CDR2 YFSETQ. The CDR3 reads CASSLGGWTLSYEQYF. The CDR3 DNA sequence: TGCGCCAGCAGCTTGGGAGGGTGGACCTTATCCTACGAGCAGTACTTC.

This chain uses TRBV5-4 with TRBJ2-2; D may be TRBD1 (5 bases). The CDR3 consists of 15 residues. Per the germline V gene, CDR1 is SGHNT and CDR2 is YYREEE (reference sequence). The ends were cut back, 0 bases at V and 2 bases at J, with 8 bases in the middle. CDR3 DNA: TGTGCCAGCAGCTTGGGACGGACAAACACCGGGGAGCTGTTTTTT. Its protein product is CASSLGRTNTGELFF.

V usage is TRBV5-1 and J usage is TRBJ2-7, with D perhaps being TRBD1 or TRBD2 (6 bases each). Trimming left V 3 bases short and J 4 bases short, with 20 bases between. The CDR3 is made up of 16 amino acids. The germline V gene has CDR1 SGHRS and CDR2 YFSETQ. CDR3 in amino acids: CASSSPLGQGRYEQYF. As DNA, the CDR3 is TGCGCCAGCAGCTCCCCATTGGGGCAGGGGAGGTACGAGCAGTACTTC. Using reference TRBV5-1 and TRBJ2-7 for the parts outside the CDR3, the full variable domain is KAGVTQTPRYLIKTRGQQVTLSCSPISGHRSVSWYQQTPGQGLQFLFEYFSETQRNKGNFPGRFSGRQFSNSRSEMNVSTLELGDSALYLCASSSPLGQGRYEQYFGPGTRLTVT.

The CDR3 nucleotides read TGCAGCGTCTGGACAGCGGGCGACAATGGCTACACCTTC. It is translated as CSVWTAGDNGYTF. This chain joins TRBV29-1 and TRBJ1-2, with a tentative D call TRBD1 (6 bases). The CDR3 has 13 residues. With 6 bases removed from V and 6 bases from J, the gap between germline ends came to 17 bases. Per germline, CDR1 SQVTM and CDR2 ANQGSEA. Variable domain in full (rest from reference TRBV29-1 and TRBJ1-2): SAVISQKPSRDICQRGTSLTIQCQVDSQVTMMFWYRQQPGQSLTLIATANQGSEATYESGFVIDKFPISRPNLTFSTLTVSNMSPEDSSIYLCSVWTAGDNGYTFGSGTRLTVV.

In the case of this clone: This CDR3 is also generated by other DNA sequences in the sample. The CDR3: CSVEKQGPTAQYF. The CDR3 nucleotides are TGCAGCGTCGAGAAACAGGGGCCGACGGCGCAGTATTTT. This chain connects TRBV29-1 to TRBJ2-3; TRBD1 matches 7 bases. The trim removed 6 bases at V and 10 bases at J, leaving 13 bases unmatched. The length of the CDR3 is 13 residues. CDR1 and CDR2 (germline): SQVTM, ANQGSEA.

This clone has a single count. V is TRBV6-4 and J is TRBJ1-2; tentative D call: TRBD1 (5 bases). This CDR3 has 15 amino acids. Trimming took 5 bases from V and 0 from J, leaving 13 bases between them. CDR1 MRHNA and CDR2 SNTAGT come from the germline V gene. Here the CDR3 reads CASSRTGLTNYGYTF. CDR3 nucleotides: TGTGCCAGCAGTCGAACAGGATTAACTAACTATGGCTACACCTTC.

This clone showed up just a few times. This chain's CDR3 is CASRGWDTEAFF. CDR3 bases: TGTGCCAGCAGGGGGTGGGACACTGAAGCTTTCTTT. This chain joins TRBV2 and TRBJ1-1, with no clear D. The CDR3 is made up of 12 amino acids. V shed 6 bases and J shed 3 bases, with 8 bases lying between them. Germline CDR1 SNHLY, CDR2 FYNNEI.

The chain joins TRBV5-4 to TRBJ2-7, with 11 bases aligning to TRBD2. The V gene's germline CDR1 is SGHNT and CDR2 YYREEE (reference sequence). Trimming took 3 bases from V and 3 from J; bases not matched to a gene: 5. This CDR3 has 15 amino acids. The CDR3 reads CASSSGLAGNYEQYF. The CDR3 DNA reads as TGTGCCAGCAGCTCCGGACTAGCGGGCAACTACGAGCAGTACTTC.

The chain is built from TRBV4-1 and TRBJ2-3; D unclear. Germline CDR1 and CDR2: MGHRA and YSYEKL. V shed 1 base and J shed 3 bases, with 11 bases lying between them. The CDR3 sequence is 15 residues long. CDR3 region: CASSQGSVATDTQYF. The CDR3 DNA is TGCGCCAGCAGCCAAGGTTCGGTAGCAACAGATACGCAGTATTTT.

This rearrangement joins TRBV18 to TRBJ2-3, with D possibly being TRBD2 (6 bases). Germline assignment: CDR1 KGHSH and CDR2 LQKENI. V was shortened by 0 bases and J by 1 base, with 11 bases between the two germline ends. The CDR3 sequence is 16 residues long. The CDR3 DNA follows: TGTGCCAGCTCACCACCCAAATCTAGCGGCACAGATACGCAGTATTTT. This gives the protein CASSPPKSSGTDTQYF. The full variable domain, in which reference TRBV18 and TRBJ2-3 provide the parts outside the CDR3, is NAGVMQNPRHLVRRRGQEARLRCSPMKGHSHVYWYRQLPEEGLKFMVYLQKENIIDESGMPKERFSAEFPKEGPSILRIQQVVRGDSAAYFCASSPPKSSGTDTQYFGPGTRLTVL.